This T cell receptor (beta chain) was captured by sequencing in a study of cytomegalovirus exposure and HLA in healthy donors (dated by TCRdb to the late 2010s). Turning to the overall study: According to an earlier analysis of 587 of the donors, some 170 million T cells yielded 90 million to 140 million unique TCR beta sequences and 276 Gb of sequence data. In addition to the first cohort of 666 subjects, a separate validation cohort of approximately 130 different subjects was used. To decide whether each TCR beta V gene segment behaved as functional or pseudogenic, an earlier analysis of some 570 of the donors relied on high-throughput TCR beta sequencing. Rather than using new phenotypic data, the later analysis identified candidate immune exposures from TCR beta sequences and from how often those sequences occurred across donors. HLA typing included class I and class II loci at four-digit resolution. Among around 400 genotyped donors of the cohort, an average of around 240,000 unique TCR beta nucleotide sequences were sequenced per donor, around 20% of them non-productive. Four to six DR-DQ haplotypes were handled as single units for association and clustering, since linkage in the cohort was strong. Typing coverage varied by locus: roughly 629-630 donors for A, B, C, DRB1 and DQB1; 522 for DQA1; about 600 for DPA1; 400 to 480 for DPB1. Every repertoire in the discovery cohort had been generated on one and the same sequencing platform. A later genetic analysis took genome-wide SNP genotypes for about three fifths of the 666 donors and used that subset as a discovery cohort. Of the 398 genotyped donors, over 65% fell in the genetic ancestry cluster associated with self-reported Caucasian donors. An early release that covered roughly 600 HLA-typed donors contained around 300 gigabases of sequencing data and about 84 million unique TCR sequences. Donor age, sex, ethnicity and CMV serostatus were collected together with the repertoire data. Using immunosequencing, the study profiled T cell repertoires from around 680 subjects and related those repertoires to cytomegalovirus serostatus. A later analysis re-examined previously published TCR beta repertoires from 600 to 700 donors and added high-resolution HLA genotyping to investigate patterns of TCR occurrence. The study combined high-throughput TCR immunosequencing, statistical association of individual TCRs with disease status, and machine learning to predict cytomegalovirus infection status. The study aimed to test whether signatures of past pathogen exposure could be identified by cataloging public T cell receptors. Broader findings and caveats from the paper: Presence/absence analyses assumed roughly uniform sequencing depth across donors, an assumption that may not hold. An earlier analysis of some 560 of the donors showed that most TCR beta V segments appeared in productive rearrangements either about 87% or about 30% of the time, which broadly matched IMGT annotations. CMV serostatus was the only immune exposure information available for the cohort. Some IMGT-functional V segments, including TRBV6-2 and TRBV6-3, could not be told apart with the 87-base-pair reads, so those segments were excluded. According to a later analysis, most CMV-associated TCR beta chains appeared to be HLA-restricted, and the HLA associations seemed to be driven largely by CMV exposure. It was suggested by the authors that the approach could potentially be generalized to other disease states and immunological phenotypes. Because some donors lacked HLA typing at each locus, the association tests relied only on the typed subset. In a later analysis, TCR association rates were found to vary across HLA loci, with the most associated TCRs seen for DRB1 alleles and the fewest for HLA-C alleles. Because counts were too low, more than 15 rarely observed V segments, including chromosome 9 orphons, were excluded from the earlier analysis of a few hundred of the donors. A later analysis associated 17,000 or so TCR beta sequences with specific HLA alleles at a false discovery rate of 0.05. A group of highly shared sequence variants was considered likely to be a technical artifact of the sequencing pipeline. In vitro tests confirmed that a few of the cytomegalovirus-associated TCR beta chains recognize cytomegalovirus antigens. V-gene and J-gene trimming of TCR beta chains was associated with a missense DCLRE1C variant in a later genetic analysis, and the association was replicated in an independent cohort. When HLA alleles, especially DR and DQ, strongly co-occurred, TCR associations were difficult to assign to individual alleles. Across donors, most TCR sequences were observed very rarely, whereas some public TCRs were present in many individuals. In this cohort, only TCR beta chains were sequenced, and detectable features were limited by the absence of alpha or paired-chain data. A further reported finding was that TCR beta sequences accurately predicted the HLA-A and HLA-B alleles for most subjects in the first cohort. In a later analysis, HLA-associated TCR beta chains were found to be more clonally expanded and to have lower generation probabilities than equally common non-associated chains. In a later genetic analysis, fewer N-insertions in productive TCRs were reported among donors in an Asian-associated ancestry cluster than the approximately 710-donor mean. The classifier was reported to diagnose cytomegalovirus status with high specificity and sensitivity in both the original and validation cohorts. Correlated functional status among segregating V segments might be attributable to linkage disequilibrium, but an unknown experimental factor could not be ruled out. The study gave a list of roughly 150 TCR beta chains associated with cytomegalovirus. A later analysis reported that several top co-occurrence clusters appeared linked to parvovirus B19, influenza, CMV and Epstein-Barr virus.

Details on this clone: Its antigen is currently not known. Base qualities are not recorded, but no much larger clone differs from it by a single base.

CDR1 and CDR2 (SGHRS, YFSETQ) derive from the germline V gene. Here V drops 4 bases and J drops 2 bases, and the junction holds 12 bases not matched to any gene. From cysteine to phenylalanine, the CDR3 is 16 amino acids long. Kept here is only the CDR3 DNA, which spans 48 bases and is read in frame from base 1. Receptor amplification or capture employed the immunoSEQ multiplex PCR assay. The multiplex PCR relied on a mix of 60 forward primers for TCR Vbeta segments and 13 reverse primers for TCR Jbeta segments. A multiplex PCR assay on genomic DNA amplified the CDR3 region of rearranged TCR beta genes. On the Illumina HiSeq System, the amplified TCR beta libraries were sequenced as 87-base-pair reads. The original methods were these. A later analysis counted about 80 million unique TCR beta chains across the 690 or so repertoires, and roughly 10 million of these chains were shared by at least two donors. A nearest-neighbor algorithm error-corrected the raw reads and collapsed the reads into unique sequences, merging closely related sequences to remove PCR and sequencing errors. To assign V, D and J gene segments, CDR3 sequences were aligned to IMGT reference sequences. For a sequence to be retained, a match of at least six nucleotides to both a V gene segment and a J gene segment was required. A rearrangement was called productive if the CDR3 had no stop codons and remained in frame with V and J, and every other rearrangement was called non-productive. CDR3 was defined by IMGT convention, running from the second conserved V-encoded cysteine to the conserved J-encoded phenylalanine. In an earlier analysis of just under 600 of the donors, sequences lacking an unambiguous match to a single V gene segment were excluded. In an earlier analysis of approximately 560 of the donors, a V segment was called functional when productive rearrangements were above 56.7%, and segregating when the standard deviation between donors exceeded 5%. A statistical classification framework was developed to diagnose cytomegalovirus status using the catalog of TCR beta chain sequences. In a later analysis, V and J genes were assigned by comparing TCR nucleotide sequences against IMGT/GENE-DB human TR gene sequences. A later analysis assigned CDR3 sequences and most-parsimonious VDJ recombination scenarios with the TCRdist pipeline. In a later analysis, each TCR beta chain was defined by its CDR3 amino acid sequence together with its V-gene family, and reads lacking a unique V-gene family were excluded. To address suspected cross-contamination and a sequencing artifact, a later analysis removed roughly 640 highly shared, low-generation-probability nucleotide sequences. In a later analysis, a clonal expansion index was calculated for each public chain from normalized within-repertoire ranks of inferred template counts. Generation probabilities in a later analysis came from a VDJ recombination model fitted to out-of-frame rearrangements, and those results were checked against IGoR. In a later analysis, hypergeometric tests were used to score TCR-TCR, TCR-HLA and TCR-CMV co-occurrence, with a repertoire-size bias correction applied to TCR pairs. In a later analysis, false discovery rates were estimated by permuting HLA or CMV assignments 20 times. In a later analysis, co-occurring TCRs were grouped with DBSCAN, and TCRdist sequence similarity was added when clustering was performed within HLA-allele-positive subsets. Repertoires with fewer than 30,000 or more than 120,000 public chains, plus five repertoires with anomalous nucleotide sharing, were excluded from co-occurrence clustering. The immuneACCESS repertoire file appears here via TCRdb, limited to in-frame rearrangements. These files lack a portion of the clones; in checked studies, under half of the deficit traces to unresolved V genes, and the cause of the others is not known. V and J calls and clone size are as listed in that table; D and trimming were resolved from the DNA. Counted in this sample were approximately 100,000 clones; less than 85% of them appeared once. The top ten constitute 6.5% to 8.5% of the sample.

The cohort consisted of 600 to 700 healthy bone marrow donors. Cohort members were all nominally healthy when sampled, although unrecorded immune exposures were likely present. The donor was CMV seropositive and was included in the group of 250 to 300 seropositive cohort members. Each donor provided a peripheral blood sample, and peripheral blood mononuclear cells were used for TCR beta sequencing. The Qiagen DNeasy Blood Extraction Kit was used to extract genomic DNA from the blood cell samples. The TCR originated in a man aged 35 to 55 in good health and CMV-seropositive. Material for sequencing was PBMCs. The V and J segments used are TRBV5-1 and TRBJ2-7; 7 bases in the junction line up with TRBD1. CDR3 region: CASSDPRGQIAYEQYF. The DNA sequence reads TGCGCCAGCAGCGACCCGAGGGGACAGATAGCCTACGAGCAGTACTTC.